Included here is one T cell receptor beta chain sequence, with context. The antigen is unknown. The germline gives CDR1 MDHEN, CDR2 SYDVKM. The CDR3 sequence is 14 residues long. The V end was cut by 5 bases, the J end by 4 bases, with 11 bases between. The data were taken from a study of T cell responses to AZD1222 COVID-19 vaccine. The method was immunoSEQ multiplex PCR; TCRdb's version includes in-frame clones alone and lacks a portion of them. The sample shows some 150,000 clones, 70% to 90% of them seen only once. Findings of the study overall: Reportedly, nearly half of unique spike TCRs recognized epitopes outside B.1.351/B.1.1.7 mutations. Spike-specific TCR depth and breadth grew after two AZD1222 doses.

The TCR sequence derives from an adult who received the AZD1222 COVID-19 vaccine. This specimen consisted of peripheral blood, obtained 28 days after the second AZD1222 dose. V and J are TRBV28 and TRBJ1-4, with a weak D call TRBD1 (6 bases). The CDR3 spells CASSGQPFNEKLFF. CDR3 DNA: TGTGCCAGCAGTGGACAGCCCTTTAATGAAAAACTGTTTTTT. The whole variable domain, filled in from reference TRBV28 and TRBJ1-4, reads DVKVTQSSRYLVKRTGEKVFLECVQDMDHENMFWYRQDPGLGLRLIYFSYDVKMKEKGDIPEGYSVSREKKERFSLILESASTNQTSMYLCASSGQPFNEKLFFGSGTQLSVL.